This TCR beta chain derives from a study of blood T cell repertoires in COVID-19. In the study overall: The United States, Italy and Spain provided the acute and convalescent COVID-19 samples. Sources were T cells, B-cell-depleted T cells, or PBMCs; the material itself was cDNA or gDNA.

This clone was detected only a few times. As processed by the authors: Nucleated cell counts were estimated from reference gene primer amplification. Generated by immunoSEQ multiplex PCR, the TCRdb table keeps only in-frame clones and is missing some. V, J and clone size are those of that table, while D and trimming were read from the DNA. The sample contains tens of thousands of clones, about four fifths of which appear only once. Per the germline V gene, CDR1 is SNHLY and CDR2 is FYNNEI. The CDR3 spans 14 residues. The V and J ends lost 7 bases and 4 bases respectively, with 14 bases between them. The rearrangement uses TRBV2 and TRBJ1-5, with unresolved D. Material for sequencing was peripheral blood. This TCR derives from a woman aged 60-75 years with acute or convalescent COVID-19. Written as DNA, the CDR3 is TGTGCCAGCAAGGTTCCTTGGAGGAATCAGCCCCAGCATTTT. Translation gives CASKVPWRNQPQHF.